Each of the 18 T cell receptor beta chains below was sequenced from the same sample in a study of T-cell memory formation after mild COVID-19. TCRdb redid the calling of the 5' RACE reads with MiXCR, one entry per CDR3 protein. This sample carries under 300,000 distinct CDR3 sequences, approximately 9% of them seen once, and the ten largest clones take 20% to 25%. Sequenced input: PBMCs or a T cell subset sorted from them (not recorded which). The receptors originated from a man between 18 and 29 years old who had mild COVID-19 (a few samples of this study predate the infection). Cell type and time point are not known.

The chain has TRBV24-1 and TRBJ2-1, with 7 nucleotides matching TRBD1. The V gene's germline CDR1 is KGHDR and CDR2 SFDVKD. This CDR3 region has 13 residues. With 4 bases clipped from V and 4 bases from J, the junction kept 0 bases outside the gene matches. This chain's CDR3 is CATSEDRYNEQFF. CDR3 coding DNA: TGTGCCACCAGTGAGGACAGGTACAATGAGCAGTTCTTC.

This clonotype was found many times. The chain combines TRBV11-2 with TRBJ2-2; TRBD1 might be the D (6 bases). The CDR3 extends over 14 amino acids. From germline, CDR1 is SGHAT and CDR2 FQNNGV. V was shortened by 6 bases and J by 3 bases, with 11 bases between the two germline ends. The CDR3 region has the DNA TGTGCCAGCAGTTCTACAGGGCACACCGGGGAGCTGTTTTTT. It yields the protein CASSSTGHTGELFF.

The chain uses TRBV10-3 and TRBJ1-6; D is uncertain. The germline gives CDR1 ENHRY, CDR2 SYGVKD. V gave up 7 bases and J gave up 7 bases, with 11 bases separating them. The CDR3 totals 13 residues. CDR3 bases: TGTGCCATCAAACCCGAAGCGAATTCACCCCTCCACTTT. The encoded protein is CAIKPEANSPLHF.

The chain employs TRBV5-1 and TRBJ1-2; TRBD1 aligns across 7 bases. Per the germline V gene, CDR1 is SGHRS and CDR2 is YFSETQ. V was pared by 0 bases and J by 0 bases, with 2 bases of the junction left unmatched. The CDR3 is 15 amino acids. The CDR3 coding sequence is TGCGCCAGCAGCTTGGAGGACAGGACTAACTATGGCTACACCTTC. Its translation is CASSLEDRTNYGYTF.

This clonotype was recorded a few times. For the CDR3, the DNA is TGCGCCAGCAGCCAAATCAGCGGGGGGTTTAAGACGCAAGAGACCCAGTACTTC. Encoded protein: CASSQISGGFKTQETQYF. This chain links TRBV4-1 with TRBJ2-5, with 9 bases fitting TRBD2. Germline values: CDR1 MGHRA, CDR2 YSYEKL. CDR3 length: 18 residues. The V segment lost 2 bases and the J segment 2 bases; nucleotides outside the gene matches: 12.

The sample holds a few counts of this clonotype. This sequence joins TRBV6-2 or TRBV6-3 and TRBJ1-5, with a possible D match to TRBD1 (6 bases). This CDR3 is 14 amino acids long. CDR1 and CDR2 from the germline V gene are MNHEY and SVGEGT. Trimming shortened V by 6 bases and J by 7 bases, and 16 bases separated the two germline ends. CDR3 nucleotide sequence: TGTGCCAGCAGCCCAGACAGGCTAAAGCAGCCCCAGCATTTT. Protein product: CASSPDRLKQPQHF.

V usage is TRBV2 and J usage is TRBJ1-4; D remains unclear. The CDR3 has 14 residues. Trimming took off 3 bases at V and 4 bases at J, with 9 bases between the two ends. Germline V CDR1 and CDR2: SNHLY, FYNNEI. The CDR3 DNA sequence: TGTGCCAGCAGTGAGGGAGAGAGTAATGAAAAACTGTTTTTT. This gives the protein CASSEGESNEKLFF.

In its sample, this clonotype was seen a few times. The rearrangement joins TRBV11-3 to TRBJ2-3, with 7 bases lining up with TRBD2. The CDR3 length is 15 residues. V lost 1 base to trimming and J lost 3 bases; unmatched junction nucleotides: 4. Looked up from germline, CDR1 is SGHNT and CDR2 is YENEEA. DNA for the CDR3: TGTGCCAGCAGCTTAGGGCGGGGGTCTACAGATACGCAGTATTTT. It codes for CASSLGRGSTDTQYF.

This clonotype has only a few counts. V is TRBV5-1 and J is TRBJ1-1, with D hard to call. CDR3 length: 16 residues. V dropped 4 bases and J dropped 5 bases, with 21 bases sitting between them. Germline V lookup: CDR1 SGHRS, CDR2 YFSETQ. CDR3 residues: CASSGIIPSRGTEAFF. CDR3 sequence (DNA): TGCGCCAGCAGCGGCATTATTCCATCGCGGGGTACTGAAGCTTTCTTT.

This clonotype was seen many times. This chain connects TRBV5-1 to TRBJ2-2; the D gene is possibly TRBD2 (5 bases). The length of the CDR3 is 15 residues. Germline CDR1 reads SGHRS; CDR2 reads YFSETQ. The V end was cut by 7 bases, the J end by 1 base, with 14 bases between. The CDR3 reads CASRVEGLNTGELFF. The CDR3 DNA reads as TGCGCCAGCCGGGTCGAGGGATTGAACACCGGGGAGCTGTTTTTT. The full variable domain, its missing parts supplied by reference TRBV5-1 and TRBJ2-2, is KAGVTQTPRYLIKTRGQQVTLSCSPISGHRSVSWYQQTPGQGLQFLFEYFSETQRNKGNFPGRFSGRQFSNSRSEMNVSTLELGDSALYLCASRVEGLNTGELFFGEGSRLTVL.

This chain joins TRBV18 and TRBJ2-7; possibly TRBD1 for D (7 bases). Trimming cost V 7 bases and J 12 bases, with 19 bases left between them. The CDR3 sequence is 12 residues long. CDR1 and CDR2 (germline): KGHSH, LQKENI. This chain's CDR3 is CASFSQGGTAYV. In DNA form, the CDR3 reads TGTGCCAGCTTTTCCCAAGGAGGGACAGCGTACGTC.

This clonotype was counted a few times. The J gene is TRBJ2-6, the V gene TRBV10-3; D is uncertain. The CDR3 totals 14 residues. Per germline, CDR1 ENHRY and CDR2 SYGVKD. Trimming pared 4 bases from V and 0 bases from J, leaving 4 bases between. CDR3 DNA: TGTGCCATCAGTGTGGGCTCTGGGGCCAACGTCCTGACTTTC. It is translated as CAISVGSGANVLTF.

The genes are TRBV7-6 and TRBJ2-6; D may be TRBD1 (5 bases). The V and J ends lost 2 bases and 0 bases respectively, with 11 bases between them. The CDR3 has 17 residues. Germline V gene data show CDR1 as SGHVS and CDR2 as FNYEAQ. CDR3 bases: TGTGCCAGCAGCTTATCAGGGTGGGGCTCTGGGGCCAACGTCCTGACTTTC. This gives the protein CASSLSGWGSGANVLTF.

The chain has TRBV15 and TRBJ2-3; possible D gene TRBD2, 6 bases. CDR1 is LNHNV and CDR2 is YYDKDF in the germline V gene (reference sequence). The CDR3 is 16 amino acids. V lost 0 bases and J 0 bases, leaving 10 bases between the germline ends. CDR3 residues: CATSRDWGTSTDTQYF. The CDR3 region has the DNA TGTGCCACCAGCAGAGATTGGGGGACTAGCACAGATACGCAGTATTTT.

This clonotype has just a few counts. This sequence joins TRBV7-2 and TRBJ2-7; 11 bases are a match to TRBD1. The CDR3 is made up of 15 amino acids. V trimming: 5 bases; J trimming: 6 bases; junction bases outside the gene matches: 9. Per the germline V gene, CDR1 is SGHTA and CDR2 is FQGNSA. CDR3 DNA sequence: TGTGCCAGCAGCCTTAACCGGGACAGGGGGGCCGAGCAGTACGTC. The encoded protein is CASSLNRDRGAEQYV.

The table lists this clonotype with many counts. This chain links TRBV6-5 with TRBJ2-4; D is possibly TRBD1 or TRBD2 (6 bases each). The CDR3 is made up of 12 amino acids. The germline V gene has CDR1 MNHEY and CDR2 SVGAGI. The germline V and J ends were trimmed by 2 bases and 8 bases, with 7 bases remaining between them. This chain's CDR3 is CASSYRGDIQYF. CDR3 nucleotide sequence: TGTGCCAGCAGTTACAGGGGGGACATTCAGTACTTC.

The chain joins TRBV12-3 or TRBV12-4 to TRBJ2-5, with 8 nucleotides matching TRBD2. The J segment lost 1 base and the V segment lost 4 bases, leaving 5 bases of the junction unmatched. The CDR3 has 15 residues. The CDR3 DNA is TGTGCCAGCAGTTCATTAGCGGGGAGCCAAGAGACCCAGTACTTC. It specifies CASSSLAGSQETQYF.

The sample holds many counts of this clonotype. The chain recombines TRBV7-8 with TRBJ2-3, with TRBD1 identical over 11 bases. The CDR3 has 15 amino acids. Trimming at V came to 5 bases and at J to 4 bases, leaving 5 bases not matched to a gene. The germline gives CDR1 SGHVS, CDR2 FQNEAQ. The CDR3 loop is CASSPQGQGADTQYF. In DNA form, the CDR3 reads TGTGCCAGCAGCCCGCAGGGACAGGGGGCAGATACGCAGTATTTT.